This T cell receptor beta chain was obtained from a study of CD4+ T cells in melanoma. V was pared by 9 bases and J by 2 bases, with 20 bases between. Germline loops: CDR1 LNHNV, CDR2 YYDKDF (reference sequence). This CDR3 comprises 16 residues. The method was immunoSEQ multiplex PCR; TCRdb's version includes in-frame clones alone and lacks a portion of them. The top ten clones hold 1.5% to 1.9% of a sample with about 140,000 clones, about nine tenths of them seen once. Findings of the study overall: A reported correlation linked neoantigen-specific CD4+ T cells to CD8+, macrophage and B cell function.

In the case of this clone: Its antigen is not known.

The rearrangement links TRBV15 to TRBJ1-5; the D is unclear. This receptor was taken from a human donor with melanoma. The CDR3 nucleotides read TGTGCCACGGCCCCCGGGCTCCGCGGGGGCAATCAGCCCCAGCATTTT. The encoded protein is CATAPGLRGGNQPQHF.